This TCR beta chain emerged from a study of shared clonotypes between healthy human individuals. Whole-study context: Plates per donor: three CD4 naive, three CD4 memory, two CD8 naive, one CD8 memory.

The CDR3 is 16 amino acids. V was trimmed by 0 bases and J by 0 bases, leaving 10 bases between them. Germline assignment: CDR1 MNHNY and CDR2 SVGAGI (reference sequence). Each subset's genomic DNA was shared equally among a number of immunoSEQ plates. Here immunoSEQ multiplex PCR was the method, and the copy in TCRdb shows in-frame clones only, minus some. In the table there are 2 million to 2.5 million clones, nearly 97% of which are singletons. This clone was recorded once. Its specificity is not known. Study conclusions and caveats: Of the naive CD4 clonotypes, about 5.4% were shared across a few donors.

This sequence originates from a man aged 18 to 29 in good health. Sequencing used naive CD4+ T cells sorted from blood. As to subset: CD45RA+ positively selected. The chain joins TRBV6-6 to TRBJ2-3; no firm D call. CDR3 bases: TGTGCCAGCAGTTACTCGAAAGGAACTAGCACAGATACGCAGTATTTT. Its protein is CASSYSKGTSTDTQYF.